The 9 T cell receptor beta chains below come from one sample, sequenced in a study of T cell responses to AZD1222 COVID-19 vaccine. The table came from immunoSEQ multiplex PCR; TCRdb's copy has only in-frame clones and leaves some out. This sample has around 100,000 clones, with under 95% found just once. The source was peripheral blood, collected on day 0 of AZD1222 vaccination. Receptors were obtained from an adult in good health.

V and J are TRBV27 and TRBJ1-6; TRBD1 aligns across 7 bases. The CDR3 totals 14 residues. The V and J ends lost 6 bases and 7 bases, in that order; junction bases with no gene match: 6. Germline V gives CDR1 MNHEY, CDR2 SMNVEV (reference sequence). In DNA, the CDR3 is TGTGCCAGCAGACCAGGGGGTAGAAATTCACCCCTCCACTTT. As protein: CASRPGGRNSPLHF.

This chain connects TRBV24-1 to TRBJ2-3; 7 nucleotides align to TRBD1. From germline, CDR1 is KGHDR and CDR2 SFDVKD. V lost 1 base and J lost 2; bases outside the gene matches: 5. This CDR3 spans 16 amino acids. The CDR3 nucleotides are TGTGCCACCAGTGATTTAGGGCAGGGGGACACAGATACGCAGTATTTT. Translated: CATSDLGQGDTDTQYF.

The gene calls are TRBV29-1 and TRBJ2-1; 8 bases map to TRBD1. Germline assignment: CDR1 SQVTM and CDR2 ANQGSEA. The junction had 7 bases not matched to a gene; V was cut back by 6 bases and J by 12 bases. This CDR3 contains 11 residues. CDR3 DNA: TGCAGCGTAGGACAGGGTGGGGGGCAGTTCTTC. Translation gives CSVGQGGGQFF.

The CDR3 sequence: CASSTGQKAEAFF. CDR3 nucleotides: TGTGCCAGCAGCACGGGACAGAAGGCTGAAGCTTTCTTT. This rearrangement joins TRBV13 to TRBJ1-1; TRBD1 matches at 7 bases. The germline V gene has CDR1 PRHDT and CDR2 FYEKMQ (reference sequence). The CDR3 is made up of 13 amino acids. V trimming: 5 bases; J trimming: 6 bases; junction bases outside the gene matches: 6.

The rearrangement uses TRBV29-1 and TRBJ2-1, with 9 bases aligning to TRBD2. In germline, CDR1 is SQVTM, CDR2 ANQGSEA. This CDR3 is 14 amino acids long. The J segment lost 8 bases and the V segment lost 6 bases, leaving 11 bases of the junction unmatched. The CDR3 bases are TGCAGCGTAGATAGCGGGAGAGGAGCGTATGAGCAGTTCTTC. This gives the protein CSVDSGRGAYEQFF.

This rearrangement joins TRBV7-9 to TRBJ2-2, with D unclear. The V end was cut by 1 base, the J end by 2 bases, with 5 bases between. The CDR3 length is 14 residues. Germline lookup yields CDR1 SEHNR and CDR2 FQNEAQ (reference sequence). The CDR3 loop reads CASSLGVNTGELFF. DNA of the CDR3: TGTGCCAGCAGCTTAGGAGTTAACACCGGGGAGCTGTTTTTT.

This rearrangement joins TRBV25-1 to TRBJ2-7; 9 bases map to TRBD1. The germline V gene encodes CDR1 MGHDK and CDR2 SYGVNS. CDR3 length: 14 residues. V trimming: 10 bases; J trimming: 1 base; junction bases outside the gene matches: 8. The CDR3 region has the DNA TGTGCCACCTACCCCGGGACAGGGTCCTACGAGCAGTACTTC. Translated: CATYPGTGSYEQYF.

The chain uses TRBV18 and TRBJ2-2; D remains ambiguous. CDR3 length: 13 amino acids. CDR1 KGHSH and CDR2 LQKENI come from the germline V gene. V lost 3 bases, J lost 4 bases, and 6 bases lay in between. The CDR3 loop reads CASSPSGTGELFF. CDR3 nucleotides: TGTGCCAGCTCACCCTCGGGCACCGGGGAGCTGTTTTTT. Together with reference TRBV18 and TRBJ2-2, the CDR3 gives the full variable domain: NAGVMQNPRHLVRRRGQEARLRCSPMKGHSHVYWYRQLPEEGLKFMVYLQKENIIDESGMPKERFSAEFPKEGPSILRIQQVVRGDSAAYFCASSPSGTGELFFGEGSRLTVL.

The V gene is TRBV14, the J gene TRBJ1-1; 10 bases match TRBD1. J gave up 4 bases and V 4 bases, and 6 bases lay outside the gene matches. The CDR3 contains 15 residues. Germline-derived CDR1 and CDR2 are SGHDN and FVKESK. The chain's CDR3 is CASSRGQGLGTEAFF. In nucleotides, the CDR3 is TGTGCCAGCAGCCGGGGACAGGGGTTGGGCACTGAAGCTTTCTTT. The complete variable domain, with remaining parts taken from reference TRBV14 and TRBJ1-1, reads EAGVTQFPSHSVIEKGQTVTLRCDPISGHDNLYWYRRVMGKEIKFLLHFVKESKQDESGMPNNRFLAERTGGTYSTLKVQPAELEDSGVYFCASSRGQGLGTEAFFGQGTRLTVV.